This paragraph covers one T cell receptor (beta chain) sequence. Antigen specificity is unknown. Primers for the PCR totalled 60 Vbeta and 13 Jbeta. The assay was immunoSEQ multiplex PCR, and TCRdb's table has in-frame clones only and misses some. The sample consists of roughly 180,000 clones, more than 60% of them appearing once. The data stem from a study of cytomegalovirus exposure and HLA in healthy donors. In the study overall: Earlier sequencing of approximately 180 million T cells yielded 100 million to 120 million unique TCR beta sequences. Findings and limits, study-wide: Analysis performed later found 16,951 TCR beta sequences associated with HLA alleles at 0.05 false discovery rate.

The CDR3 is made up of 13 amino acids. Germline V gene sequence: CDR1 WNHNN, CDR2 SYGVQD (reference sequence). V lost 5 bases and J 8 bases, leaving 16 bases between the germline ends. The clonotype comes from a middle-aged woman in good health and CMV-seropositive. The chain couples TRBV10-1 to TRBJ2-7; a possible D gene is TRBD2 (5 bases). Sequenced input: PBMCs. The DNA for the CDR3 is TGCGCCAGCAGTCCCAATCGGGGTCTCCAGCAGTACTTC. As protein: CASSPNRGLQQYF.